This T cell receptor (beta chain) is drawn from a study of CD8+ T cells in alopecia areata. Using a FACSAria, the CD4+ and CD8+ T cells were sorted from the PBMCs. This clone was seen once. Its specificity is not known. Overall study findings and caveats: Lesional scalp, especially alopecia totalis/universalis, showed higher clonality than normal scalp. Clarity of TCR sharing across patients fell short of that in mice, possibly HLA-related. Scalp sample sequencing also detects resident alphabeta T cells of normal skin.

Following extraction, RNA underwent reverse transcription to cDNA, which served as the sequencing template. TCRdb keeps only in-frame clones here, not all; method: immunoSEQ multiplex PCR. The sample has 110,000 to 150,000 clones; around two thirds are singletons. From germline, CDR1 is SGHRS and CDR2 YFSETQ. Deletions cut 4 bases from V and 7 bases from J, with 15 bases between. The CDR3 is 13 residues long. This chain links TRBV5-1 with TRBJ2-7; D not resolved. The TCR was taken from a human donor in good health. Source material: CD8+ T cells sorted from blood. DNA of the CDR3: TGCGCCAGCAGCCCTTTTAGTCTGGGAGAGCAGTACTTC. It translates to CASSPFSLGEQYF.